These 28 T cell receptor beta chains were all obtained from the same sample, sequenced in a study of CD8 T cells in Susac syndrome. A quantity of roughly 0.5 to 1 ug RNA underwent reverse transcription using random hexamers. TCRdb analysed the immunoSEQ multiplex PCR reads with MiXCR anew, one entry per CDR3 protein. The sample lists around 95,000 distinct CDR3 sequences; 95% were seen once. Sample: CD8+ T cells from PBMCs. Every receptor here comes from a human donor with Susac syndrome.

The chain combines TRBV5-1 with TRBJ2-7, with D perhaps matching TRBD1 (5 bases). The CDR3 covers 13 residues. V gave up 4 bases and J gave up 7 bases, with 15 bases separating them. From germline, CDR1 is SGHRS and CDR2 YFSETQ. The CDR3 DNA is TGCGCCAGCAGCATCGACAGTAATCGTGAGCAGTACTTC. Protein: CASSIDSNREQYF.

Worth noting for this clonotype: At one end, the junction sequence differs from germline, possibly due to a read error. J is TRBJ2-5 and V is TRBV6-4; D is unclear. The CDR3 has 13 residues. From germline, CDR1 is MRHNA and CDR2 SNTAGT. This CDR3 reads CASSDSNQGTQYF. The CDR3 nucleotides read TGTGCCAGCAGTGACTCCAATCAAGGGACCCAGTACTTC.

The CDR3 reads CASSQEERRKYF. The CDR3, as DNA: TGTGCCAGCAGCCAAGAGGAGAGACGGAAGTACTTC. The chain uses TRBV3-1 and TRBJ2-4; the D is unclear. CDR3 length equals 12 residues. CDR1 is LGHDT, CDR2 YNNKEL, per germline (reference sequence). Trimming cost V 0 bases and J 14 bases, with 11 bases left between them.

V and J are TRBV11-2 and TRBJ2-1; D is possibly TRBD1 or TRBD2 (5 bases each). The CDR3 totals 16 residues. V was trimmed by 2 bases and J by 3 bases, leaving 14 bases between them. Looked up from germline, CDR1 is SGHAT and CDR2 is FQNNGV. The CDR3 is CASSLQGVSGYNEQFF. The CDR3 region has the DNA TGTGCCAGCAGCTTACAGGGAGTTAGTGGCTACAATGAGCAGTTCTTC.

V usage is TRBV20-1 and J usage is TRBJ1-1; 7 bases match TRBD1. CDR3 length: 11 amino acids. Per the germline V gene, CDR1 is DFQATT and CDR2 is SNEGSKA (reference sequence). Germline trimming cut 5 bases from V and 7 bases from J; bases unmatched to any gene: 4. The CDR3 loop is CSAPTGVEAFF. The CDR3 DNA reads as TGCAGTGCTCCCACAGGGGTTGAAGCTTTCTTT.

The chain employs TRBV4-1 and TRBJ2-5; 8 bases are shared with TRBD1. The V gene end was trimmed by 0 bases and the J gene end by 3 bases; junction bases not matched to a gene: 6. The CDR3 is 16 amino acids. Germline V gene lookup returns CDR1 MGHRA and CDR2 YSYEKL. The CDR3 reads CASSQDRTGLEETQYF. CDR3 nucleotides: TGCGCCAGCAGCCAAGATCGGACAGGGCTAGAAGAGACCCAGTACTTC.

The V call is TRBV29-1, the J call TRBJ2-7; 10 bases map to TRBD1. V lost 7 bases to trimming and J lost 2 bases; unmatched junction nucleotides: 8. Germline V gene sequence: CDR1 SQVTM, CDR2 ANQGSEA. The CDR3 contains 14 residues. The CDR3: CSAGQGKFPYEQYF. The CDR3 DNA follows: TGCAGCGCGGGACAGGGGAAGTTTCCCTACGAGCAGTACTTC.

The rearrangement uses TRBV13 and TRBJ1-2, with 8 bases identical to TRBD1. Per germline, CDR1 PRHDT and CDR2 FYEKMQ (reference sequence). V lost 6 bases to trimming and J lost 12 bases; unmatched junction nucleotides: 12. The CDR3 has 13 amino acids. DNA for the CDR3: TGTGCCAGCAGTGGACAGGGCGAGTTTATACACACCTTC. It specifies CASSGQGEFIHTF.

This clonotype was picked up one time. The chain combines TRBV29-1 with TRBJ2-4; TRBD2 matches at 10 bases. V trimming: 7 bases; J trimming: 0 bases; junction bases outside the gene matches: 3. The CDR3 loop spans 14 amino acids. Germline V CDR1 and CDR2: SQVTM, ANQGSEA. The CDR3 DNA reads as TGCAGCGCCGTAGCGGGAGGAGCCAAAAACATTCAGTACTTC. As protein: CSAVAGGAKNIQYF.

The chain combines TRBV4-1 with TRBJ2-5, with D possibly called TRBD1 or TRBD2 (5 bases each). The CDR3 runs to 13 residues. Germline V gives CDR1 MGHRA, CDR2 YSYEKL. V gave up 5 bases and J gave up 0 bases, with 7 bases separating them. CDR3 loop: CASSEGYQETQYF. The CDR3 DNA is TGCGCCAGCAGCGAGGGGTACCAAGAGACCCAGTACTTC.

Written as DNA, the CDR3 is TGTGCCTGGGGGTGGTCTCTCAATGAGCAGTTCTTC. Translated, it gives CAWGWSLNEQFF. This chain joins TRBV7-9 and TRBJ2-1; D is tentatively TRBD1 or TRBD2 (5 bases each). V was cut by 11 bases and J by 6 bases, with 14 bases left in between. The CDR3 consists of 12 residues. CDR1 SEHNR and CDR2 FQNEAQ come from the germline V gene (reference sequence). Full variable domain (missing parts from reference TRBV7-9 and TRBJ2-1): DTGVSQNPRHKITKRGQNVTFRCDPISEHNRLYWYRQTLGQGPEFLTYFQNEAQLEKSRLLSDRFSAERPKGSFSTLEIQRTEQGDSAMYLCAWGWSLNEQFFGPGTRLTVL.

The chain couples TRBV29-1 to TRBJ2-1; 8 bases match TRBD2. The V gene end was trimmed by 0 bases and the J gene end by 8 bases; junction bases not matched to a gene: 9. The CDR3 totals 15 residues. CDR1 is SQVTM and CDR2 is ANQGSEA in the germline V gene. The CDR3: CSVEDAAGVRDEQFF. CDR3 nucleotides: TGCAGCGTTGAAGATGCAGCGGGGGTGAGGGATGAGCAGTTCTTC.

V is TRBV5-4 and J is TRBJ2-7; 7 bases fit TRBD1. The germline CDR1 and CDR2 sequences are SGHNT and YYREEE (reference sequence). CDR3 length: 14 residues. V was clipped by 5 bases and J by 4 bases; unmatched bases: 9. The CDR3 region has the DNA TGTGCCAGCAGGCTCCGTGGGACAGATTACGAGCAGTACTTC. It translates to CASRLRGTDYEQYF.

The rearrangement uses TRBV29-1 and TRBJ2-7; D may correspond to TRBD1 or TRBD2 (5 bases each). Trimming removed 5 bases from V and 0 bases from J, with 11 bases in between. The CDR3 spans 13 residues. In germline, CDR1 is SQVTM, CDR2 ANQGSEA. For the CDR3, the DNA is TGCAGCGTTCAGCCAGGGAGCTCCTACGAGCAGTACTTC. Protein: CSVQPGSSYEQYF.

The gene calls are TRBV29-1 and TRBJ2-2; no clear D gene. The CDR3 spans 15 residues. The germline V gene encodes CDR1 SQVTM and CDR2 ANQGSEA. The V and J ends lost 0 bases and 6 bases respectively, with 14 bases between them. The CDR3 here is CSVEELEKGSGELFF. CDR3 nucleotides: TGCAGCGTTGAAGAATTAGAAAAGGGCTCCGGGGAGCTGTTTTTT.

This chain joins TRBV6-2 or TRBV6-3 and TRBJ2-1, with TRBD2 identical over 12 bases. This CDR3 is built from 11 residues. From germline, CDR1 is MNHEY and CDR2 SVGEGT. V lost 6 bases to trimming and J lost 16 bases; unmatched junction nucleotides: 4. In DNA, the CDR3 is TGTGCCAGCAGCTCCGGACTAGCGGGATTCTTC. This translates into CASSSGLAGFF.

V gene TRBV2 combines with J gene TRBJ1-1, with TRBD1 matching 9 bases. The CDR3 has 14 amino acids. Germline loops: CDR1 SNHLY, CDR2 FYNNEI. V lost 9 bases, J lost 4 bases, and 9 bases stayed unmatched. CDR3 nucleotide sequence: TGTGCCAGGCCTGACAGGGGGATGGGCACTGAAGCTTTCTTT. As protein: CARPDRGMGTEAFF.

This chain links TRBV4-1 with TRBJ2-1, with TRBD2 identical over 11 bases. CDR3 length: 18 residues. Trimming removed 0 bases from V and 6 bases from J; junction bases left unmatched: 10. CDR1 MGHRA and CDR2 YSYEKL come from the germline V gene. The CDR3 sequence is CASSQESVGTSGANEQFF. The CDR3 DNA is TGCGCCAGCAGCCAAGAATCCGTCGGGACTAGCGGAGCCAATGAGCAGTTCTTC.

The chain recombines TRBV20-1 with TRBJ1-1; D not resolved. The V gene lost 8 bases and the J gene lost 10 bases, with 26 bases spanning the gap. CDR3 length: 14 amino acids. Germline V gene lookup returns CDR1 DFQATT and CDR2 SNEGSKA (reference sequence). CDR3 sequence (DNA): TGCAGTCCCACCCAGGATATAAGTTTAGGGTTAGCTTTCTTT. Translating it yields CSPTQDISLGLAFF.

The chain carries TRBV20-1 and TRBJ2-7; 9 bases agree with TRBD1. Trimming at V came to 2 bases and at J to 3 bases, leaving 14 bases not matched to a gene. The CDR3 length is 17 residues. Germline V gene lookup returns CDR1 DFQATT and CDR2 SNEGSKA (reference sequence). CDR3 sequence: CSARHFVATGGFYEQYF. The CDR3 DNA sequence: TGCAGTGCTAGACACTTTGTCGCGACAGGGGGGTTCTACGAGCAGTACTTC.

The rearrangement joins TRBV29-1 to TRBJ2-1, with 10 bases fitting TRBD1. The junction had 6 bases not matched to a gene; V was cut back by 6 bases and J by 10 bases. Germline lookup yields CDR1 SQVTM and CDR2 ANQGSEA. This CDR3 region has 12 residues. CDR3 region: CSVDRGLGEQFF. In DNA, the CDR3 is TGCAGCGTCGACAGGGGGCTGGGGGAGCAGTTCTTC.

The CDR3 sequence: CASSPRMEEQYF. CDR3 nucleotide sequence: TGTGCCAGCAGCCCGCGGATGGAGGAGCAGTACTTC. The chain combines TRBV6-2 or TRBV6-3 with TRBJ2-7; D not resolved. This CDR3 contains 12 residues. The V gene's germline CDR1 is MNHEY and CDR2 SVGEGT. Trimming stripped 6 bases from V and 7 bases from J, with 13 bases between.

The V gene is TRBV6-1, the J gene TRBJ2-4, with 8 bases matching TRBD2. V lost 10 bases, J lost 3 bases, and 14 bases stayed unmatched. Germline CDR1 MNHNS, CDR2 SASEGT. The length of the CDR3 is 16 residues. CDR3 amino acids: CATSIDGSGGKNIQYF. The DNA of the CDR3 is TGTGCCACCTCTATCGACGGGAGCGGGGGCAAAAACATTCAGTACTTC.

V is TRBV5-1 and J is TRBJ2-7; 15 bases agree with TRBD2. This CDR3 has 18 residues. V shed 0 bases, J shed 4 bases, and the junction held 8 bases outside the gene matches. Per germline, CDR1 SGHRS and CDR2 YFSETQ. CDR3 bases: TGCGCCAGCAGCTTGGACGGGACTAGCGGGAGGCCGCTATACGAGCAGTACTTC. It translates to CASSLDGTSGRPLYEQYF.

The rearrangement uses TRBV5-6 and TRBJ1-2; D is possibly TRBD1 (5 bases). Trimming removed 3 bases at V and 5 bases at J, with 14 bases between. Per the germline V gene, CDR1 is SGHDT and CDR2 is YYEEEE. The CDR3 spans 14 residues. The CDR3 is CASSYWEGTYGYTF. Here the CDR3 DNA reads TGTGCCAGCAGCTATTGGGAGGGGACTTATGGCTACACCTTC.

The chain links TRBV7-2 to TRBJ1-2; D is undetermined. Germline V lookup: CDR1 SGHTA, CDR2 FQGNSA. The CDR3 runs to 16 residues. Trimming removed 5 bases at V and 4 bases at J, with 20 bases between. Here the CDR3 reads CASSTRKGLPIYGYTF. In DNA form, the CDR3 reads TGTGCCAGCAGCACGCGAAAAGGGCTTCCCATCTATGGCTACACCTTC.

The chain employs TRBV20-1 and TRBJ2-5; D call uncertain. Germline V lookup: CDR1 DFQATT, CDR2 SNEGSKA (reference sequence). Trimming took off 1 base at V and 5 bases at J, with 8 bases between the two ends. The CDR3 loop spans 12 amino acids. CDR3 in amino acids: CSARAAQETQYF. The CDR3 DNA sequence: TGCAGTGCTAGAGCGGCGCAGGAGACCCAGTACTTC.

The chain links TRBV3-1 to TRBJ2-7, with D tentatively TRBD1 (6 bases). V gave up 4 bases and J gave up 2 bases, with 12 bases separating them. The CDR3 runs to 14 residues. CDR1 and CDR2 from the germline V gene are LGHDT and YNNKEL (reference sequence). The CDR3 is CASSPPGDPYEQYF. The CDR3 region has the DNA TGTGCCAGCAGCCCCCCAGGGGACCCCTACGAGCAGTACTTC.